The rows below give T cell receptor beta chains drawn from one sample of a study of blood T cell repertoires in COVID-19. Clones were sequenced by immunoSEQ multiplex PCR, and TCRdb holds only the in-frame ones, with some missing. This sample has under 85,000 clones, with roughly nine tenths found just once. The sample comprised peripheral blood. Receptor source: an elderly man in a cohort sampled during active COVID-19. Each CDR3 is given with its conserved first and last residue. Fields, in order: CDR3 length, J gene, V gene, D gene, clone size, CDR3 DNA, CDR3 protein. D genes are given only for firm matches. Size is omitted from some rows. Given values are once, few, many or a class for expanded clones.

13 TRBJ1-2 TRBV19 . . TGTGCCAGCACAAGGACAGCTAACTATGGCTACACCTTC CASTRTANYGYTF
14 TRBJ2-1 TRBV3-1/TRBV3-2 TRBD1 . TGTGCCAGCAGCCAAGCCGGACAGGGCAGTGAGCAGTTCTTC CASSQAGQGSEQFF
14 TRBJ2-5 TRBV29-1 . . TGCAGCGTTGAACATCCGAGCTTCCAAGAGACCCAGTACTTC CSVEHPSFQETQYF
13 TRBJ2-5 TRBV19 . . TGTGCCAGTAGTCCAACACTACAAGAGACCCAGTACTTC CASSPTLQETQYF
15 TRBJ2-5 TRBV6-1 TRBD1 . TGTGCCAGCAGTGAACTTGGGGACAGGGAAGAGACCCAGTACTTC CASSELGDREETQYF
15 TRBJ1-4 TRBV4-3 . . TGCGCCAGCAGCCGGCTAGCTAAGACTAATGAAAAACTGTTTTTT CASSRLAKTNEKLFF
14 TRBJ1-1 TRBV19 . few TGTGCCAGTACTGAGGCGGGGGTGAACACTGAAGCTTTCTTT CASTEAGVNTEAFF
15 TRBJ1-2 TRBV6-5 TRBD1 . TGTGCCAGCAGTCGGGACAGGGCCTCCTGGTATGGCTACACCTTC CASSRDRASWYGYTF
14 TRBJ2-7 TRBV29-1 TRBD2 . TGCAGCGGACTGGTCGGGGGGGAGTCCTACGAGCAGTACTTC CSGLVGGESYEQYF
14 TRBJ1-2 TRBV5-1 . . TGCGCCAGCAGCCTCACAGGCGTAGACTATGGCTACACCTTC CASSLTGVDYGYTF
16 TRBJ2-5 TRBV2 TRBD2 . TGTGCCAGCAGTGAAGCAATAGGACTAGTCCCAGAGACCCAGTACTTC CASSEAIGLVPETQYF
15 TRBJ1-3 TRBV18 . . TGTGCCAGCTCACCACCGGCAGGGTCTGGAAACACCATATATTTT CASSPPAGSGNTIYF
16 TRBJ1-2 TRBV5-1 . . TGCGCCAGCAGCTTGGGCACAGGTTTTGCCCTGGATGGCTACACCTTC CASSLGTGFALDGYTF
11 TRBJ2-1 TRBV2 . . TGTGCCAGCAGCGGCGGCAATGAGCAGTTCTTC CASSGGNEQFF
17 TRBJ1-6 TRBV4-2 . . TGTGCCAGCAGCCCGGCAGGGGTCGGCTCCTATAATTCACCCCTCCACTTT CASSPAGVGSYNSPLHF
15 TRBJ1-5 TRBV6-5 . . TGTGCCAGCAGTTCTCGAGAGCCCGACGGGCAGCCCCAGCATTTT CASSSREPDGQPQHF
14 TRBJ2-2 TRBV2 . . TGTGCCAGCCGACGGGAAACGAACACCGGGGAGCTGTTTTTT CASRRETNTGELFF